The TCR beta chain described here comes from a study of regulatory T cells in long-lasting Graves disease. General study points: Accuracy may have suffered from the small sample size. New patients shared some 890 public clonotypes, fewer than the 2,500 to 3,500 shared by persistent patients. Favored gene segments in persistent disease were TRBV28, TRBJ1-2 and TRBJ2-5.

This clonotype was counted a few times. No antigen is known for it. Looked up from germline, CDR1 is SGDLS and CDR2 is YYNGEE. V dropped 4 bases and J dropped 4 bases, with 20 bases sitting between them. The CDR3 is made up of 16 amino acids. Time point denoted: newly diagnosed GD, antithyroid drugs for less than 3 months. The TCR library used RNA extracted from PBMCs. Arm-PCR of CDR3 regions and iRepertoire HTBI primers were the basis on which TCR beta libraries were built. Using its own MiXCR run on the multiplex PCR reads, TCRdb lists one record per CDR3 protein. The data hold 400,000 to 500,000 distinct CDR3 sequences, with about 15% observed a single time. These data are also associated with another study on T cells in Graves' hyperthyroidism and ophthalmopathy. That study reports: Model predictions of ophthalmopathy came a median approximately seven months before onset.

The chain joins TRBV9 to TRBJ1-2; D might be TRBD1 (5 bases). The TCR sequence derives from a woman aged 25 to 45 with Graves disease. The sequencing used peripheral blood mononuclear cells (PBMCs), collected at new diagnosis, from a patient treated with antithyroid drugs. As DNA, the CDR3 is TGTGCCAGCAGCACCAACGCAGGGTGGTCGGCCTATGGCTACACCTTC. It is translated as CASSTNAGWSAYGYTF.